This T cell receptor (beta chain) is drawn from a study of graft-versus-host responses after intestinal transplantation. CDR3 size: 16 residues. Per germline, CDR1 SGHVS and CDR2 FQNEAQ. With 5 bases removed from V and 0 bases from J, the gap between germline ends came to 16 bases. To note about this clone: Its specificity is not known.

Data came from immunoSEQ multiplex PCR; TCRdb stores just in-frame clones and leaves some out. The sample holds fewer than 95,000 clones, about 93% seen once. Broader study findings: Allograft graft-versus-host to host-versus-graft clonal ratios ran high in patients with graft-donor T cell macrochimerism. Researchers found peak circulating GvH clone levels linked to early post-transplant HvG declines. Some GvH clones appeared in ileal mucosa or blood before recipient bone marrow.

The sequencing used unstimulated CD8+ T cells sorted from spleen or lymph node cells, collected before intestinal transplant. This sequence originates from a human donor who received an intestinal transplant. The chain joins TRBV7-8 to TRBJ1-1; D perhaps matches TRBD1 (5 bases). The CDR3 region is CASSRFGGGMNTEAFF. CDR3 DNA: TGTGCCAGCAGCCGTTTTGGGGGAGGCATGAACACTGAAGCTTTCTTT.